The source of this T cell receptor (beta chain) is a study of CD8+ T cells in alopecia areata. This clone has a handful of counts. Other nucleotide sequences in the sample specify the same CDR3. Germline lookup yields CDR1 MNHEY and CDR2 SMNVEV (reference sequence). The V end lost 2 bases, the J end lost 2 bases, and 10 bases lay between the germline ends. CDR3 length equals 15 residues. Treatment meaning: oral pan-JAK inhibitor, 5-10 mg twice daily. cDNA serving as the sequencing template came from extracted, reverse transcribed RNA. TCRdb's copy holds only in-frame clones and misses some; the assay was immunoSEQ multiplex PCR. The sample records about 270,000 clones, around 64% being singletons.

The sequence was obtained from a human donor with alopecia areata. The V call is TRBV27, the J call TRBJ1-5; no reliable D call. This specimen was CD4+ T cells sorted from blood, taken around week 54, from a patient treated with tofacitinib. As DNA, the CDR3 is TGTGCCAGCAGTTTAGGAACGGGCGGCAATCAGCCCCAGCATTTT. Protein sequence: CASSLGTGGNQPQHF.